A selection of T cell receptor beta chains follows, all from one sample in a study of neoadjuvant anti-PD-1 for oral cavity cancer. Profiled with immunoSEQ multiplex PCR; TCRdb holds only in-frame clones, not every one. The data contain around 32,000 clones, roughly 85% of them singletons. The material sequenced was PBMCs, taken after nivolumab (anti-PD-1) treatment. The receptor set was obtained from a person between 40 and 80 years old with oral cavity squamous cell carcinoma. CDR3s include the opening cysteine and the closing phenylalanine or tryptophan. The D gene is left open where the match is weak. Clone size is stated in some rows and not others, as once, few, many or a class when expanded.

>14|TRBV5-1|TRBJ2-7|.|.
TGCGCCAGCAGCTTGGGACGGAACTCCTACGAGCAGTACTTC
CASSLGRNSYEQYF
>19|TRBV19|TRBJ2-3|.|TRBD1
TGTGCCAGTAGTTTTCTCCCCGGACAGGGGAGAGGACCCGAAGATACGCAGTATTTT
CASSFLPGQGRGPEDTQYF
>14|TRBV6-5|TRBJ1-2|once|.
TGTGCCAGCAGTCGTCAGGACTCTAACTATGGCTACACCTTC
CASSRQDSNYGYTF
>14|TRBV6-1|TRBJ1-2|.|TRBD1
TGTGCCAGCAGTAACCGACAGGGGATCTATGGCTACACCTTC
CASSNRQGIYGYTF
>12|TRBV29-1|TRBJ2-4|.|.
TGCAGCGTTATGGGGGTTGGTAACATTCAGTACTTC
CSVMGVGNIQYF
>14|TRBV10-1|TRBJ1-6|few|.
TGCGCCAGCAGTGTATCAGGGAGGGATTCACCCCTCCACTTT
CASSVSGRDSPLHF
>14|TRBV10-3|TRBJ2-1|.|.
TGTGCCACTGGAGACGGCCTTTACTACAATGAGCAGTTCTTC
CATGDGLYYNEQFF
>14|TRBV5-6|TRBJ1-5|.|.
TGTGCCAGCAGCCGGACGGCAAGCAATCAGCCCCAGCATTTT
CASSRTASNQPQHF
>14|TRBV11-2|TRBJ2-3|.|TRBD1
TGTGCCAGCAGCTCCCTCGAAGGGACAGGCACGCAGTATTTT
CASSSLEGTGTQYF
>15|TRBV27|TRBJ2-1|.|.
TGTGCCAGCAGCCGTCTCCAGGGGTTGGGTGATGAGCAGTTCTTC
CASSRLQGLGDEQFF
>13|TRBV6-1|TRBJ2-7|once|TRBD1
TGTGCCAGCAGTGTGAACAGGGGCTACGAGCAGTACTTC
CASSVNRGYEQYF
>20|TRBV27|TRBJ1-1|once|TRBD1
TGTGCCAGCACTCCTTTCGGACAGGGAGGGGCGTATATTGAAAACACTGAAGCTTTCTTT
CASTPFGQGGAYIENTEAFF
>15|TRBV6-6|TRBJ1-5|.|.
TGTGCCAGCAGTTCGGACAGTAATAGCAATCAGCCCCAGCATTTT
CASSSDSNSNQPQHF
>16|TRBV5-6|TRBJ2-3|few|.
TGTGCCAGCAGCTTGGGGAGGAGGGGGGGCACAGATACGCAGTATTTT
CASSLGRRGGTDTQYF
>15|TRBV6-5|TRBJ1-5|once|.
TGTGCCAGCAGAACTGACAGGATCAGCAATCAGCCCCAGCATTTT
CASRTDRISNQPQHF
>15|TRBV9|TRBJ1-4|.|TRBD1
TGTGCCAGCAGCGCGACAGGGAGGGATAATGAAAAACTGTTTTTT
CASSATGRDNEKLFF
>14|TRBV19|TRBJ2-1|.|.
TGTGCCAGTAGTATAGTTGGGGGTTACAATGAGCAGTTCTTC
CASSIVGGYNEQFF
>13|TRBV6-6|TRBJ2-3|.|.
TGTGCCAGCAGTTACTTTTACACAGATACGCAGTATTTT
CASSYFYTDTQYF
>14|TRBV2|TRBJ1-5|.|.
TGTGCCAGCAGTGTCGGGCGAAACAATCAGCCCCAGCATTTT
CASSVGRNNQPQHF